This passage covers 2 T cell receptor beta chains from one sample sequenced in a study of T cells in Graves' hyperthyroidism and ophthalmopathy. Amplification targeted TCR beta CDR3 regions from RNA transcripts. Primed by the HTBI set, a first-round RT-PCR was run on the TCR CDR3. TCRdb fed the multiplex PCR reads into MiXCR, producing one record per CDR3 protein. This table has hundreds of thousands of distinct CDR3 sequences, 35% to 40% appearing once. Source material: blood. These TCRs come from a man younger than 30 with Graves' hyperthyroidism.

This sequence joins TRBV29-1 and TRBJ1-4; unclear D gene. With 8 bases removed from V and 6 bases from J, the gap between germline ends came to 16 bases. CDR1 and CDR2 from the germline V gene are SQVTM and ANQGSEA. The CDR3 has 13 residues. The CDR3 bases are TGCAGCATCCGGACGGAAACCCATGAAAAACTGTTTTTT. Protein product: CSIRTETHEKLFF. Filled out from reference TRBV29-1 and TRBJ1-4, the complete variable domain reads SAVISQKPSRDICQRGTSLTIQCQVDSQVTMMFWYRQQPGQSLTLIATANQGSEATYESGFVIDKFPISRPNLTFSTLTVSNMSPEDSSIYLCSIRTETHEKLFFGSGTQLSVL.

This clonotype was picked up many times. V is TRBV7-8 and J is TRBJ1-1; 7 nucleotides agree with TRBD1. With V trimmed by 4 bases and J by 4 bases, 6 bases remained unmatched. The CDR3 runs to 14 residues. Looked up from germline, CDR1 is SGHVS and CDR2 is FQNEAQ. CDR3 region: CASSSDRLRTEAFF. CDR3 sequence (DNA): TGTGCCAGCAGCTCGGACAGGCTTCGCACTGAAGCTTTCTTT.